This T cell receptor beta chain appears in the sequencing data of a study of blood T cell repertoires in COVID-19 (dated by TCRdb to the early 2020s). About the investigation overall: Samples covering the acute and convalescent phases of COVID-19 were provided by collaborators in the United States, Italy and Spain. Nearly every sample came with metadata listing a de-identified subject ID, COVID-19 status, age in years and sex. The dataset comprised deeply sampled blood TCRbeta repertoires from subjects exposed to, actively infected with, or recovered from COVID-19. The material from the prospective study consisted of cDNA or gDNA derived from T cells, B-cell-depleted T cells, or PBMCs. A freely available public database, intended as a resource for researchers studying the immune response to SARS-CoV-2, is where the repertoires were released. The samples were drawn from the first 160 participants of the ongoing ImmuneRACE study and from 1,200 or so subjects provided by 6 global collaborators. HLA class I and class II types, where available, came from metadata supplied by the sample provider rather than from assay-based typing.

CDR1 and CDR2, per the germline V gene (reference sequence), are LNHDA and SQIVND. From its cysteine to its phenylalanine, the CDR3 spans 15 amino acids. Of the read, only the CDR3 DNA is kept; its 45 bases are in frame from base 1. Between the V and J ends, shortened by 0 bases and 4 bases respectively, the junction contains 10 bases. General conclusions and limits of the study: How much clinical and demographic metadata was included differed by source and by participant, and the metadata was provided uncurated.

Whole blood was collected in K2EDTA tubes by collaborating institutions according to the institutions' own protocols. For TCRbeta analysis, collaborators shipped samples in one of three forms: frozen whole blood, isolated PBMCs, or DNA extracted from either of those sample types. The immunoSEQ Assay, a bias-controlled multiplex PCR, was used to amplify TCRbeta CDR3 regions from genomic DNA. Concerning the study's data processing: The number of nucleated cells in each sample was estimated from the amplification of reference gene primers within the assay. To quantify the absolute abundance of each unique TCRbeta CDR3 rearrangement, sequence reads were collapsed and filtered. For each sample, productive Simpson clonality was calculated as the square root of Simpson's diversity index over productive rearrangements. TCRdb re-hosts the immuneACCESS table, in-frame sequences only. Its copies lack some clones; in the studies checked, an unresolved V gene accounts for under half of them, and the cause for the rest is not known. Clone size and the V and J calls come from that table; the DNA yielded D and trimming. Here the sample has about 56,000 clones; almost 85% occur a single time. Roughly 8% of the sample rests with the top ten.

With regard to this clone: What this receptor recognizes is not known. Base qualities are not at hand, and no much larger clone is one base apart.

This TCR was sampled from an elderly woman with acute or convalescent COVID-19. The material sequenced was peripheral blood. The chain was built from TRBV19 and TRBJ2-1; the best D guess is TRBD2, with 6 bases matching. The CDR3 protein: CASSIEASVYNEQFF. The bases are TGTGCCAGTAGTATAGAGGCTAGCGTTTACAATGAGCAGTTCTTC.